The clone carrying this TCR beta chain was counted between two and nine times. Its antigen is as yet unknown. V lost 4 bases and J 4 bases, leaving 21 bases between the germline ends. This CDR3 is 17 amino acids long. Germline V CDR1 and CDR2: SGHVS, FNYEAQ. The data were taken from a study of post-analysis software for immune sequencing data. Regarding the study as a whole: The study found TRBV5-6, TRBV5-1 and TRBV20-1 among 4 or 5 TRBV segments more frequent in patients than controls. Strong same-batch co-clustering of samples appeared with F measure clustering. Comparison with controls showed significantly lower normalized Chao1 diversity in multiple sclerosis patients.

Unique molecular identifiers tagged the TCR beta cDNA libraries. TCRdb independently ran MiXCR on the PCR reads; one entry per CDR3 protein. In the table there are roughly 620,000 distinct CDR3 sequences, around 44% of which are singletons. This clonotype originated in a girl aged 10 to 17 with multiple sclerosis. Sequencing used blood. The chain recombines TRBV7-6 with TRBJ2-3; D might be TRBD2 (6 bases). CDR3 loop: CASSSEALAGSADTQYF. Written as DNA, the CDR3 is TGTGCCAGCAGCTCTGAAGCACTAGCTGGTAGTGCAGATACGCAGTATTTT.